Included here is one T cell receptor (beta chain) sequence, with context. This clonotype was counted ten times or more. Its antigen remains unidentified. Base quality data are lacking; no much larger clone is found one base away. Sample time point, as interpreted from the label and publication: sample taken at primary tumor resection. The donors were 65 to 90 patients from the lung TRACERx cohort who had early-stage, untreated non-small cell lung cancer. Whole RNA extracted from tumor and nontumor lung tissue, or from cryopreserved PBMC samples, was used for TCR sequencing without cell sorting. A patient was chosen for TCR sequencing only when enough RNA was available from at least two tumor regions. Before being selected, tumor and adjacent nontumor lung specimens were reviewed by a lung pathologist. Library method: 5' RACE. The run used a NextSeq 500. In the TCR library protocol, a unique molecular identifier was attached to each TCR cDNA molecule so that PCR and sequencing errors could be corrected. As for the original processing: TCR identification, UMI-based error correction and CDR3 extraction were all carried out with Decombinator tools. TCRs above a frequency of 2 per 1,000, corresponding to the top 1% of the tumor frequency distribution, were defined as expanded. Expanded tumor TCRs statistically deemed absent (corrected P<0.05) from at least one tumor region were classed as regional, and all other expanded tumor TCRs were classed as ubiquitous. Renyi diversity was computed with the R vegan package after each repertoire had been subsampled 100 times to 5,000 TCRs. CDR3 similarity networks were built from amino acid triplet string-kernel similarity, with CDR3s being connected when pairwise similarity was above 0.82. In-frame beta chains were kept once TCRdb had trimmed the public reads at Q25 with fastp and called clones with MiXCR. Each CDR3 protein gets just one entry, which takes the most common genes and DNA from the rows behind it. TCRdb, not the authors, supplied the V and J calls. The sample table lists 25,000 to 30,000 distinct CDR3 sequences, around 6.9% of them with a count of one. The ten largest clonotypes hold around 24% of the sample.

The CDR3 runs 17 residues from the cysteine to the phenylalanine. Kept here is only the CDR3 DNA, which spans 51 bases and is read in frame from base 1. CDR1 and CDR2, per the germline V gene, are MGHRA and YSYEKL. Germline trimming: 1 base from V, 3 bases from J; junction bases outside gene matches: 9. This entry belongs to a study of spatial heterogeneity in lung cancer (dated by TCRdb to about 2019). Describing the broader study: Beta-chain transcripts were consistently detected in greater numbers than alpha-chain transcripts, which likely reflected higher beta-chain transcript abundance. The study quantitatively compared TCR alpha and beta repertoires across multiple tumor regions, matched nontumor lung and blood in non-small cell lung cancer. In tumor regions, TCR transcript counts showed a strong correlation with a T cell transcriptional module score from matched bulk RNA-seq. In the raw uncorrected reads, each unique combination of TCR and UMI appeared on average more than ten times. TCR repertoire features were related to nonsynonymous mutation counts determined by whole-exome sequencing of tumor tissue. At surgery, both alpha and beta chains were TCR-sequenced in more than 200 tumor regions, about 61 matched nontumor lung samples and 50 to 60 PBMC samples. Overall study outcomes, separate from this receptor: The count of ubiquitous expanded TCRs correlated with the count of ubiquitous nonsynonymous mutations, and the count of regional expanded TCRs correlated with the count of regional nonsynonymous mutations. A correlation was observed between the number of expanded intratumoral alpha and beta TCRs and the tumor nonsynonymous mutation count. TCR-seq was estimated to cover only approximately 6.3% of tumor T cells for alpha chains and about 13% for beta chains. Additional single-cell paired TCR alpha and beta sequencing was considered necessary to confirm, at a functional level, the hypothesis that regional TCRs recognize regional mutations.

Recombination linked TRBV4-1 to TRBJ1-1; 9 bases in the middle match TRBD1. This TCR derives from a male donor with early-stage non-small cell lung cancer. Sequences were derived from lung tumor tissue, sampled at surgery. CDR3 loop: CASSQARTGAPDTEAFF. The DNA sequence reads TGCGCCAGCAGCCAAGCCCGGACAGGGGCGCCGGACACTGAAGCTTTCTTT.